The entry below gives a single T cell receptor beta chain sequence along with its context. Its antigen is currently unknown. The sample originates from a study of shared clonotypes between healthy human individuals. Study-level findings and limits: Some naive CD4 clonotypes, roughly 5%, turned up in common across a handful of donors. Few donors restricted represented genetic and exposure-history diversity.

Each cell subset's genomic DNA was divided evenly among several immunoSEQ plates. Generated by immunoSEQ multiplex PCR, the TCRdb table keeps only in-frame clones and is missing some. The sample holds hundreds of thousands of clones, almost 97% seen once. This clonotype originated in a woman aged 25 to 39 in good health. The sample was naive CD4+ T cells sorted from blood. Subset noted: CD45RA+ positively selected.

Written as DNA, the CDR3 is TGTGCCAGCAGCCCGGACTCCCCCACAGATACGCAGTATTTT. Its protein product is CASSPDSPTDTQYF. The chain joins TRBV7-9 to TRBJ2-3; perhaps TRBD2 as D (5 bases). From germline, CDR1 is SEHNR and CDR2 FQNEAQ (reference sequence). The CDR3 is 14 residues long. V shed 5 bases and J shed 2 bases, with 11 bases lying between them.